These T cell receptor beta chains were read from a single sample in a study of monozygotic twins with cystic fibrosis. Assay used: immunoSEQ multiplex PCR; TCRdb lists only in-frame clones, some missing. This sample yields 30,000 to 45,000 clones, of which about 80% are seen a single time; under 2% belongs to the top ten. Input material: blood. The receptors here all came from a girl aged 2 to 9 with cystic fibrosis. CDR3s include the opening cysteine and the closing phenylalanine or tryptophan. A D gene is named only where the DNA matches it firmly. The size field is filled for only some rows; it gives once, few, many or a size class.

v_gene	j_gene	abundance	d_gene	CDR3nt	CDR3aa
TRBV6-5	TRBJ1-5	NA	NA	TGTGCCAGCCGACTCGGGCAGAATCAGCCCCAGCATTTT	CASRLGQNQPQHF
TRBV18	TRBJ2-1	NA	TRBD2	TGTGCCAGCTCACCAAGCGGGGGGGCCAATGAGCAGTTCTTC	CASSPSGGANEQFF
TRBV30	TRBJ1-5	NA	TRBD1	TGTGCCTGGAGTAGACAGGGCTTTCGCTGGGATCAGCCCCAGCATTTT	CAWSRQGFRWDQPQHF
TRBV5-4	TRBJ2-3	NA	NA	TGTGCCAGCAGCCAGCTAGGCACAGATACGCAGTATTTT	CASSQLGTDTQYF
TRBV11-2	TRBJ2-7	NA	TRBD2	TGTGCCAGCAGCCAAGGACTAGCGGGGGGGACGAACTACGAGCAGTACTTC	CASSQGLAGGTNYEQYF
TRBV5-6	TRBJ2-5	NA	TRBD1	TGTGCCAGCAGCTTGGGTCCCGGGACAGGGCGGCACCAAGAGACCCAGTACTTC	CASSLGPGTGRHQETQYF
TRBV6-5	TRBJ1-5	NA	TRBD1	TGTGCCAGCAGTTCGGACAGGGGAAATGGCAATCAGCCCCAGCATTTT	CASSSDRGNGNQPQHF
TRBV7-9	TRBJ1-3	NA	TRBD1	TGTGCCAGCAGCTTAGAAGCGGGACAGGGTGGAAACACCATATATTTT	CASSLEAGQGGNTIYF
TRBV25-1	TRBJ2-7	few	NA	TGTGCCAGCAGTGAAGGGTTATACGAGCAGTACTTC	CASSEGLYEQYF
TRBV6-6	TRBJ2-7	NA	NA	TGTGCCAGCACCCATTATGGAGGACACTTCTACGAGCAGTACTTC	CASTHYGGHFYEQYF
TRBV7-9	TRBJ2-5	NA	TRBD1	TGTGCCAGCAGCTCCCCCTCGACAGGGTCAGCGGAGACCCAGTACTTC	CASSSPSTGSAETQYF
TRBV6-5	TRBJ2-2	NA	NA	TGTGCCAGCAGTTACTCAACCGGGGAGCTGTTTTTT	CASSYSTGELFF
TRBV2	TRBJ2-7	once	TRBD2	TGTGCCAGCAGTGAAGAGGCGGGGGGGCTCGAGCAGTACTTC	CASSEEAGGLEQYF
TRBV7-9	TRBJ1-2	NA	NA	TGTGCCAGCAGCTTAGTTTCGGGCCGCTATGGCTACACCTTC	CASSLVSGRYGYTF
TRBV14	TRBJ1-1	NA	NA	TGTGCCAGCAGCAGCAGGACTGAAGCTTTCTTT	CASSSRTEAFF
TRBV30	TRBJ2-1	once	TRBD2	TGTGCCTGGAGACCCTTCGGGGGGGCCTACAATGAGCAGTTCTTC	CAWRPFGGAYNEQFF
TRBV7-6	TRBJ2-2	NA	TRBD2	TGTGCCAGCAGCGCGACTAGCGGGGGGTTCACCGGGGAGCTGTTTTTT	CASSATSGGFTGELFF
TRBV19	TRBJ1-5	NA	NA	TGTGCCAGTAGTTTTACAGGGTCCAGCAATCAGCCCCAGCATTTT	CASSFTGSSNQPQHF
TRBV7-8	TRBJ1-2	NA	TRBD1	TGTGCCAGCAGCTCCACCTTGGACAGGGCTATCTATGGCTACACCTTC	CASSSTLDRAIYGYTF
TRBV7-9	TRBJ1-5	NA	NA	TGTGCCAGCGGGTCCGCGGGGGCGGGAAATCAGCCCCAGCATTTT	CASGSAGAGNQPQHF
TRBV4-1	TRBJ1-2	NA	NA	TGCGCCAGCAGCCAAACAGGTGACTATGGCTACACCTTC	CASSQTGDYGYTF
TRBV13	TRBJ2-3	NA	TRBD2	TGTGCCAGCAGCTTCGGGACTAGCGGGGGGGCGAGCACAGATACGCAGTATTTT	CASSFGTSGGASTDTQYF
TRBV7-2	TRBJ2-7	NA	NA	TGTGCCAGCAGCTTAGACTACATTGGGGTAGATCGCTACGAGCAGTACTTC	CASSLDYIGVDRYEQYF
TRBV29-1	TRBJ2-3	NA	NA	TGCAGCGTTGGGGAGGCTGGGGGCACAGATACGCAGTATTTT	CSVGEAGGTDTQYF
TRBV6-5	TRBJ1-2	NA	NA	TGTGCCAGCAGCCGGGAGGGGCGCGACTATGGCTACACCTTC	CASSREGRDYGYTF
TRBV20-1	TRBJ1-2	NA	NA	TGCAGTGCTAGGACAGGCAATGGCTACACCTTC	CSARTGNGYTF
TRBV18	TRBJ2-1	NA	NA	TGTGCCAGCTCACCACCGTTCTCAATTGGAATGGGCTACAATGAGCAGTTCTTC	CASSPPFSIGMGYNEQFF
TRBV12-5	TRBJ1-2	NA	TRBD1	TGTGCTAGTGGTTTCGTCCTTGGGGTCGGGACAGTCGAGAACTATGGCTACACCTTC	CASGFVLGVGTVENYGYTF
TRBV29-1	TRBJ1-4	NA	NA	TGCAGCGTTGAAGCCCAGGGGCTAGGAGAAAAACTGTTTTTT	CSVEAQGLGEKLFF
TRBV30	TRBJ2-3	NA	NA	TGTGCCTGGGCGGCGGGGCACGCAGATACGCAGTATTTT	CAWAAGHADTQYF
TRBV30	TRBJ1-4	NA	NA	TGTGCCTGGAGTACCGTAGAAAAACTGTTTTTT	CAWSTVEKLFF
TRBV11-3	TRBJ2-7	NA	TRBD1	TGTGCCAGCAGCCACCGGGACAGCAACTACGAGCAGTACTTC	CASSHRDSNYEQYF
TRBV27	TRBJ1-2	few	TRBD1	TGTGCCAGCACCACCAACCCCCGAGGGGGCGCGGATGGCTACACCTTC	CASTTNPRGGADGYTF
TRBV20-1	TRBJ2-7	NA	NA	TGCAGTGCCGGGCAGATCTACGAGCAGTACTTC	CSAGQIYEQYF
TRBV20-1	TRBJ1-2	NA	NA	TGCAGTGCCCAACGCTGGGCCGGCTACACCTTC	CSAQRWAGYTF
TRBV7-9	TRBJ2-3	NA	TRBD1	TGTGCCAGCAGCTTTGGACAGGGCCGATTGAACACAGATACGCAGTATTTT	CASSFGQGRLNTDTQYF
TRBV21-1	TRBJ2-7	NA	NA	TGTGCCAGCGTAACGGAGTTCTACGAGCAGTACTTC	CASVTEFYEQYF
TRBV18	TRBJ2-5	once	TRBD2	TGTGCCAGCTCACTGGGACTAGCGGAGACCCAGTACTTC	CASSLGLAETQYF
TRBV5-1	TRBJ2-7	NA	TRBD2	TGCGCCAGCAGCCCGCGGGGGGGCCAGGACGAGCAGTACTTC	CASSPRGGQDEQYF
TRBV30	TRBJ1-3	NA	TRBD1	TGTGCCGCAACCACAGGGGCTAGAAACACCATATATTTT	CAATTGARNTIYF
TRBV13	TRBJ2-5	NA	NA	TGTGCCAGCAGCCCATACGGGGGGCTGGGCGCAGAGACCCAGTACTTC	CASSPYGGLGAETQYF
TRBV5-6	TRBJ1-4	NA	NA	TGTGCCAGCAGCTTACCAAATGAAAAACTGTTTTTT	CASSLPNEKLFF
TRBV25-1	TRBJ2-3	NA	NA	TGTGCCAGCCTCACGATTCCCGCGGGACAGCCCACAGATACGCAGTATTTT	CASLTIPAGQPTDTQYF
TRBV30	TRBJ1-4	NA	NA	TGTGCCTGGAGTGTCAGGAGAACCGGCCTGTTTTTT	CAWSVRRTGLFF
TRBV7-2	TRBJ2-7	NA	TRBD1	TGTGCCAGCAGCTTAGCTTCAACAGGGGGCATTAACGAGCAGTACTTC	CASSLASTGGINEQYF
TRBV7-6	TRBJ2-5	NA	NA	TGTGCCAGCAGCTTACAACTCTTCCAAGAGACCCAGTACTTC	CASSLQLFQETQYF
TRBV7-6	TRBJ2-2	NA	NA	TGTGCCAGCAGCTTATTAGCCGTCGACAGACGCACCGGGGAGCTGTTTTTT	CASSLLAVDRRTGELFF
TRBV5-4	TRBJ2-7	NA	NA	TGTGCCAGCAGCTTGACAAAGCTTTCCTACGAGCAGTACTTC	CASSLTKLSYEQYF
TRBV5-4	TRBJ1-1	NA	NA	TGTGCCAGCAGCTTGGGGGGCTCACGTACTGAAGCTTTCTTT	CASSLGGSRTEAFF
TRBV4-1	TRBJ1-2	NA	NA	TGCGCCAGCAGCCAAGCAGGCCCGTCCCGGAATTACACCTTC	CASSQAGPSRNYTF
TRBV30	TRBJ1-2	NA	NA	TGTGCCTGGAGAACCGTTACATACCCCACGGCCTATGGCTACACCTTC	CAWRTVTYPTAYGYTF
TRBV6-5	TRBJ2-7	NA	TRBD2	TGTGCCACCAATTTCGCCCGGGGGGGGTCCTACGAGCAGTACTTC	CATNFARGGSYEQYF
TRBV27	TRBJ2-5	NA	TRBD2	TGTGCCAGCAGTATAGCGGGGTTACAAGAGACCCAGTACTTC	CASSIAGLQETQYF